This T cell receptor (beta chain) was identified during a study of blood T cells in healthy people across ages. Worth noting for this clonotype: Its matching antigen is unknown.

Alongside a J-beta primer mix, a sample-barcoded 5' primer served in a second PCR lasting about 7 to 11 cycles. Via MiXCR, TCRdb re-called the 5' RACE reads, giving one row per CDR3 protein. The sample holds 1.5 million to 2 million distinct CDR3 sequences, around 50% seen once. Study-level points and caveats: Unsorted PBMCs ruled out conclusive naive versus antigen-experienced comparison.

Sequencing used blood. The sequence came from a woman aged 40 to 49 in good health.

The CDR3 region is CASAPTAASGYNEQFF. For the CDR3, the DNA is TGTGCCAGCGCCCCCACCGCGGCTAGCGGGTACAATGAGCAGTTCTTC. This chain joins TRBV28 and TRBJ2-1; TRBD2 matches at 8 bases. The V gene end was trimmed by 8 bases and the J gene end by 4 bases; junction bases not matched to a gene: 13. This CDR3 contains 16 residues. Germline V gives CDR1 MDHEN, CDR2 SYDVKM.